These 27 T cell receptor beta chains were sequenced from one sample in a study of cytomegalovirus exposure and HLA in healthy donors. The PCR had 60 Vbeta and 13 Jbeta primers. Sequencing used immunoSEQ multiplex PCR; TCRdb keeps in-frame clones, though not all of them. This table lists about 55,000 clones. Sequenced material: PBMCs. Every receptor here comes from an older woman in good health and CMV-seropositive.

CDR3 amino acids: CASSLGGQGDTEAFF. The CDR3 DNA reads TGTGCCAGCAGCTTGGGGGGTCAGGGGGACACTGAAGCTTTCTTT. The rearrangement links TRBV5-4 to TRBJ1-1, with 7 nucleotides matching TRBD1. Germline V lookup: CDR1 SGHNT, CDR2 YYREEE (reference sequence). This CDR3 comprises 15 residues. V gave up 0 bases and J gave up 3 bases; unmatched junction bases: 5. The full variable domain, with the rest looked up from reference TRBV5-4 and TRBJ1-1, is ETGVTQSPTHLIKTRGQQVTLRCSSQSGHNTVSWYQQALGQGPQFIFQYYREEENGRGNFPPRFSGLQFPNYSSELNVNALELDDSALYLCASSLGGQGDTEAFFGQGTRLTVV.

This chain connects TRBV5-6 to TRBJ2-7, with D maybe TRBD2 (7 bases). The germline CDR1 and CDR2 sequences are SGHDT and YYEEEE. The CDR3 totals 15 residues. V shed 4 bases and J shed 7 bases, with 21 bases lying between them. The CDR3 coding sequence is TGTGCCAGCAGCCGAGGGGGGGTAAGGTTGGGGGAGCAGTACTTC. As protein: CASSRGGVRLGEQYF. The complete variable domain, with remaining parts taken from reference TRBV5-6 and TRBJ2-7, reads DAGVTQSPTHLIKTRGQQVTLRCSPKSGHDTVSWYQQALGQGPQFIFQYYEEEERQRGNFPDRFSGHQFPNYSSELNVNALLLGDSALYLCASSRGGVRLGEQYFGPGTRLTVT.

The chain joins TRBV6-8 to TRBJ2-4; the match to TRBD2 covers 9 bases. The CDR3 is 17 residues long. The V segment lost 5 bases and the J segment 0 bases; nucleotides outside the gene matches: 8. Germline V gives CDR1 MNHGY, CDR2 SAAAGT. This CDR3 is CASSEVGGGVAKNIQYF. CDR3 bases: TGTGCCAGCAGTGAGGTTGGCGGGGGGGTAGCCAAAAACATTCAGTACTTC.

The rearrangement joins TRBV12-5 to TRBJ1-5, with 7 bases lining up with TRBD1. The V gene end was trimmed by 1 base and the J gene end by 3 bases; junction bases not matched to a gene: 3. Germline-derived CDR1 and CDR2 are LGHNT and FRNRAP. The CDR3 is made up of 15 amino acids. CDR3 loop: CASGLGQGDNQPQHF. Here the CDR3 DNA reads TGTGCTAGTGGTTTGGGACAGGGCGACAATCAGCCCCAGCATTTT.

The V call is TRBV6-4, the J call TRBJ2-1; possibly TRBD1 for D (6 bases). Deletions cut 0 bases from V and 5 bases from J, with 14 bases between. This CDR3 has 16 amino acids. The germline CDR1 and CDR2 sequences are MRHNA and SNTAGT. CDR3 amino acids: CASSDSLAPGDNEQFF. In DNA, the CDR3 is TGTGCCAGCAGTGACTCTCTAGCCCCAGGGGACAATGAGCAGTTCTTC.

The chain has TRBV10-2 and TRBJ2-5; 7 bases align to TRBD2. Trimming cost V 3 bases and J 0 bases; bases outside gene matches: 1. The CDR3 consists of 14 residues. Germline V lookup: CDR1 WSHSY, CDR2 SAAADI. Here the CDR3 reads CASSDGGYQETQYF. CDR3 sequence (DNA): TGCGCCAGCAGTGACGGGGGGTACCAAGAGACCCAGTACTTC.

This chain connects TRBV9 to TRBJ1-1; D is perhaps TRBD1 (5 bases). The CDR3 is made up of 13 amino acids. CDR1 and CDR2 from the germline V gene are SGDLS and YYNGEE. The V end was cut by 4 bases, the J end by 7 bases, with 14 bases between. CDR3 bases: TGTGCCAGCAGCCCAGAATTCCAGGGTGAAGCTTTCTTT. Its translation: CASSPEFQGEAFF.

CDR3 region: CASNNLLAQSGEQYF. The DNA of the CDR3 is TGTGCCAGCAACAACCTATTGGCGCAATCAGGGGAGCAGTACTTC. The chain is built from TRBV7-2 and TRBJ2-7; maybe TRBD1 (5 bases). The V end lost 7 bases, the J end lost 7 bases, and 23 bases lay between the germline ends. There are 15 residues in the CDR3. Germline lookup yields CDR1 SGHTA and CDR2 FQGNSA.

DNA for the CDR3: TGTGCCAGCAGTGCCCTAGCGGGGGGACAAGAGACCCAGTACTTC. This translates into CASSALAGGQETQYF. This rearrangement joins TRBV6-1 to TRBJ2-5; TRBD2 matches 11 bases. This CDR3 has 15 amino acids. The V gene end was trimmed by 4 bases and the J gene end by 2 bases; junction bases not matched to a gene: 3. The germline V gene encodes CDR1 MNHNS and CDR2 SASEGT.

The J gene is TRBJ1-2, the V gene TRBV6-5; 7 bases agree with TRBD1. Germline V CDR1 and CDR2: MNHEY, SVGAGI. J was trimmed by 6 bases and V by 7 bases; bases with no gene match: 8. There are 13 residues in the CDR3. The CDR3: CASIRGQGDGYTF. CDR3 DNA sequence: TGTGCCAGCATTAGGGGCCAGGGGGATGGCTACACCTTC.

The chain has TRBV19 and TRBJ2-7; 8 bases fit TRBD2. Germline values: CDR1 LNHDA, CDR2 SQIVND (reference sequence). This CDR3 is built from 15 residues. V shed 5 bases and J 2 bases; nucleotides not matched to a gene: 8. The CDR3 DNA is TGTGCCAGTAGTGATTCGGGAGGGAGGGCCTACGAGCAGTACTTC. Translation gives CASSDSGGRAYEQYF.

The V call is TRBV9, the J call TRBJ1-5, with 7 positions matching TRBD1. The CDR3 spans 15 residues. With V trimmed by 2 bases and J by 4 bases, 6 bases remained unmatched. Germline CDR1 SGDLS, CDR2 YYNGEE. CDR3 nucleotide sequence: TGTGCCAGCAGCGTGGGGACAGAAAGAAATCAGCCCCAGCATTTT. This translates into CASSVGTERNQPQHF.

About this clone itself: The same CDR3 can be traced to other DNA sequences in this sample. The V and J genes are TRBV28 and TRBJ1-1; D is undetermined. CDR1 is MDHEN, CDR2 SYDVKM, per germline. Trimming took off 4 bases at V and 6 bases at J, with 6 bases between the two ends. The CDR3 runs 11 residues. This chain's CDR3 is CASSSRAEAFF. CDR3 coding DNA: TGTGCCAGCAGTTCTCGGGCTGAAGCTTTCTTT.

DNA of the CDR3: TGTGCCAGCAGTTACACAGGGGGCGCGATAGAAGGGGAGCTGTTTTTT. Its translation: CASSYTGGAIEGELFF. The chain uses TRBV6-6 and TRBJ2-2, with TRBD1 identical over 9 bases. The CDR3 totals 16 residues. The germline gives CDR1 MNHNY, CDR2 SVGAGI (reference sequence). V shed 2 bases, J shed 8 bases, and the junction held 9 bases outside the gene matches.

This chain joins TRBV19 and TRBJ1-2, with 7 bases that match TRBD1. CDR1 is LNHDA, CDR2 SQIVND, per germline (reference sequence). The CDR3 totals 14 residues. J was trimmed by 8 bases and V by 6 bases; bases with no gene match: 12. In DNA, the CDR3 is TGTGCCAGTAGCCGGCCAGGACAGGCCCTAGGCTACACCTTC. Amino acid sequence: CASSRPGQALGYTF. The complete variable domain, with remaining parts taken from reference TRBV19 and TRBJ1-2, reads DGGITQSPKYLFRKEGQNVTLSCEQNLNHDAMYWYRQDPGQGLRLIYYSQIVNDFQKGDIAEGYSVSREKKESFPLTVTSAQKNPTAFYLCASSRPGQALGYTFGSGTRLTVV.

This chain connects TRBV15 to TRBJ1-5; 9 bases are shared with TRBD1. Germline CDR1 LNHNV, CDR2 YYDKDF (reference sequence). The J segment lost 6 bases and the V segment lost 0 bases, leaving 3 bases of the junction unmatched. This CDR3 comprises 15 residues. The CDR3 DNA reads as TGTGCCACCAGCAGAGATCTGACAGGGGGTCAGCCCCAGCATTTT. Translation gives CATSRDLTGGQPQHF.

The chain couples TRBV11-2 to TRBJ1-1; tentative D call: TRBD1 (5 bases). V lost 7 bases and J lost 5, with 14 bases in between. The V gene's germline CDR1 is SGHAT and CDR2 FQNNGV. CDR3 size: 13 residues. The CDR3 DNA reads TGTGCCAGCACCCTGGGGGGGGTTACTGAAGCTTTCTTT. Translated, it gives CASTLGGVTEAFF.

This rearrangement joins TRBV5-1 to TRBJ2-3; maybe TRBD2 (7 bases). Germline values: CDR1 SGHRS, CDR2 YFSETQ. This CDR3 is 14 amino acids long. The V gene lost 0 bases and the J gene lost 8 bases, with 13 bases spanning the gap. The CDR3 nucleotides are TGCGCCAGCAGCTTGGAGGGGGGGCCGGGTACGCAGTATTTT. Encoded protein: CASSLEGGPGTQYF.

This rearrangement joins TRBV2 to TRBJ1-1; TRBD1 agrees at 12 bases. Trimming took 4 bases from V and 6 from J; bases not matched to a gene: 15. The CDR3 is 18 residues long. The germline V gene encodes CDR1 SNHLY and CDR2 FYNNEI. CDR3 sequence: CASSVRDRGRLGTSEAFF. DNA of the CDR3: TGTGCCAGCAGTGTCCGGGACAGGGGGCGCTTAGGAACATCTGAAGCTTTCTTT.

The DNA of the CDR3 is TGTGCCAGCAGTTACAACGGGGGGCTTAACTATGGCTACACCTTC. Translation: CASSYNGGLNYGYTF. The chain joins TRBV6-5 to TRBJ1-2, with D possibly TRBD1 on 6 matching bases. The CDR3 is 15 amino acids. Germline-derived CDR1 and CDR2 are MNHEY and SVGAGI. Deletions cut 2 bases from V and 1 base from J, with 11 bases between.

A note on this clone: Likely a read error: the CDR3 ends without its conserved phenylalanine or tryptophan. The DNA is left out, because the CDR3 cannot be placed on it with certainty; the CDR3 is given as TCRdb lists it. V usage is TRBV5-7 and J usage is TRBJ1-3; the D segment call TRBD1 is taken from the table without a DNA check. TRBV5-7 is reported as an ORF; its role is uncertain. The CDR3 sequence runs 10 residues, both termini included. CDR3 protein: CASSLRTGPG.

The rearrangement links TRBV18 to TRBJ1-3, with unresolved D. This CDR3 has 17 residues. CDR1 is KGHSH and CDR2 is LQKENI in the germline V gene. Between the trimmed V and J ends, which lost 5 bases and 0 bases, there was a span of 17 bases. CDR3 coding DNA: TGTGCCAGCTCAACGCGGACGGGGATGAGCTCTGGAAACACCATATATTTT. Translating gives CASSTRTGMSSGNTIYF.

V is TRBV10-3 and J is TRBJ2-7, with TRBD1 identical over 7 bases. V was pared by 9 bases and J by 3 bases, with 2 bases of the junction left unmatched. This CDR3 is 11 amino acids long. The germline CDR1 and CDR2 sequences are ENHRY and SYGVKD. The CDR3 coding sequence is TGTGCCATAGGACAGGACTACGAGCAGTACTTC. Its protein is CAIGQDYEQYF.

This chain uses TRBV4-1 with TRBJ2-6; tentatively, D is TRBD2 (5 bases). V was cut by 4 bases and J by 0 bases, with 13 bases left in between. The germline V gene encodes CDR1 MGHRA and CDR2 YSYEKL. The CDR3 loop spans 17 amino acids. CDR3 amino acids: CASSRVPAGSGANVLTF. CDR3 nucleotides: TGCGCCAGCAGCCGGGTCCCCGCGGGCTCTGGGGCCAACGTCCTGACTTTC.

The chain combines TRBV5-5 with TRBJ1-6; 7 bases fit TRBD1. The V gene's germline CDR1 is SGHKS and CDR2 YYEKEE (reference sequence). J was trimmed by 3 bases and V by 0 bases; bases with no gene match: 3. CDR3 size: 16 residues. The DNA of the CDR3 is TGTGCCAGCAGCTTGGTGGGACAGAGCTATAATTCACCCCTCCACTTT. Amino acid sequence: CASSLVGQSYNSPLHF.

To note about this clone: This sample also contains other DNA sequences that code for the same CDR3. V gene TRBV5-6 combines with J gene TRBJ2-7; D is unresolved. This CDR3 contains 12 residues. Trimming cost V 0 bases and J 4 bases, with 5 bases left between them. Germline V gene data show CDR1 as SGHDT and CDR2 as YYEEEE. The CDR3 nucleotides read TGTGCCAGCAGCTTGGTTTCTTACGAGCAGTACTTC. This encodes CASSLVSYEQYF.

The V gene is TRBV6-6, the J gene TRBJ2-2; D is possibly TRBD1 (6 bases). V shed 10 bases and J shed 5 bases, with 14 bases lying between them. This CDR3 contains 13 residues. Germline CDR1 and CDR2: MNHNY and SVGAGI (reference sequence). The CDR3 DNA reads as TGTGCCACCACGAGCAGGGGAACCGGGGAGCTGTTTTTT. It translates to CATTSRGTGELFF.